This is a list of T cell receptor beta chains from one sample in a study of beta chain features in type 1 diabetes. Sequenced by immunoSEQ multiplex PCR; TCRdb stores in-frame clones only, minus some. The table has 310,000 or so clones, 15% seen once. Material: naive CD4+ T cells from blood. The receptors were gathered from a man aged 18 to 30 with type 1 diabetes. CDR3s include the opening cysteine and the closing phenylalanine or tryptophan. Each record gives: V gene, D gene, J gene, CDR3 protein. A D gene is named only where the DNA matches it firmly.

TRBV27	-	TRBJ1-1	CASRPTGLNTEAFF
TRBV29-1	-	TRBJ1-1	CSVLGQQNTEAFF
TRBV10-3	TRBD1	TRBJ2-7	CAITPTGTYEQYF
TRBV7-2	-	TRBJ2-7	CASSLGRAGFLSYF
TRBV19	TRBD2	TRBJ2-3	CASSTTLAFTDTQYF
TRBV28	TRBD1	TRBJ1-1	CAGQGSGTEAFF
TRBV7-2	-	TRBJ1-5	CASSFGWYSNQPQHF
TRBV6-4	TRBD2	TRBJ2-3	CASSLSTSGGTDTQYF
TRBV5-6	TRBD1	TRBJ2-1	CASSLVGWDSANEQFF
TRBV4-3	-	TRBJ2-7	CASSQDAVGSSYEQYF
TRBV5-6	TRBD1	TRBJ2-7	CASSLWRRDRVTYEQYF
TRBV7-6	-	TRBJ2-1	CASSPWEAGYNEQFF
TRBV19	-	TRBJ2-5	CASSKSVETQYF
TRBV5-1	TRBD2	TRBJ2-7	CASSWLAGNSYEQYF
TRBV10-3	TRBD2	TRBJ2-3	CAITRGLAGTDTQYF
TRBV5-4	-	TRBJ2-4	CASSLGTGDIQYF
TRBV30	TRBD2	TRBJ2-1	CAWSRLASGGYNEQFF
TRBV10-3	-	TRBJ1-1	CAIAPSGMNTEAFF
TRBV5-1	-	TRBJ1-2	CASSFLLNYGYTF
TRBV29-1	-	TRBJ2-1	CSAGFDEQFF
TRBV5-4	-	TRBJ1-2	CASSLYVSSARYGYTF
TRBV18	-	TRBJ2-3	CASSPLDLADTQYF
TRBV30	-	TRBJ2-6	CAWSVWEFSGANVLTF
TRBV5-4	-	TRBJ2-7	CASSLLVGGSYEQYF
TRBV5-1	TRBD2	TRBJ2-1	CASGTLAGPNNEQFF
TRBV19	-	TRBJ2-7	CASSPRDSASRYF
TRBV9	TRBD1	TRBJ2-2	CASSPRTGGDTGELFF
TRBV7-6	TRBD1	TRBJ2-7	CASSLEGTGGSEQYF
TRBV30	TRBD2	TRBJ2-1	CAWSVDGTSLPYNEQFF
TRBV28	-	TRBJ2-7	CASCPREIYEQYF
TRBV28	-	TRBJ1-5	CASSRGGGWNQPQHF
TRBV27	-	TRBJ2-2	CASSFVDGGGTGELFF
TRBV7-9	-	TRBJ2-3	CASSLRAGANTDTQYF
TRBV5-1	TRBD1	TRBJ2-6	CASSPDRGRTNVLTF
TRBV28	TRBD2	-	CASSSRLAGVRETQYF
TRBV4-1	TRBD1	TRBJ1-6	CASSTRRDRLSPLHF
TRBV6-6	-	TRBJ2-1	CASSYSRAVEQFF
TRBV9	-	TRBJ2-6	CASSVRGSGANVLTF
TRBV30	-	TRBJ1-2	CAWSVHPVEARMVYGYTF
TRBV11-2	-	TRBJ2-2	CASKPGATGELFF
TRBV30	-	TRBJ2-2	CAWTRTFANTGELFF
TRBV18	TRBD1	TRBJ1-1	CASSPPSTGGSEAFF
TRBV7-2	-	TRBJ2-7	CASSLAGAGQYF
TRBV28	-	TRBJ2-7	CASSSSGLSKSSYEQYF
TRBV18	TRBD2	TRBJ2-7	CASSRAGMSSYEQYF
TRBV30	TRBD1	TRBJ1-5	CAWSVTTGDQPQHF
TRBV7-9	-	TRBJ1-4	CASSLSGRKLFF
TRBV2	-	TRBJ2-5	CASSKGGGGRETQYF
TRBV7-2	-	TRBJ2-7	CASSLTLYEQYF
TRBV18	TRBD2	TRBJ2-7	CASSGLAGYYEQYF
TRBV7-2	TRBD2	TRBJ2-7	CASSPSGAHYEQYF
TRBV15	TRBD2	TRBJ2-5	CATSRDNSGGSETQYF
TRBV28	-	TRBJ2-1	CASSVPQGRVKQFF
TRBV25-1	TRBD2	TRBJ2-5	CASSRRRGGATQETQYF
TRBV6-4	-	TRBJ2-5	CASRVEETQYF
TRBV13	-	TRBJ2-5	CASSSGQGETQYF
TRBV27	TRBD2	TRBJ2-3	CASSLSPSGGARDTQYF
TRBV30	-	TRBJ2-3	CAWQARAHTDTQYF
TRBV11-2	TRBD2	TRBJ2-7	CASSVGLAGGQGEQYF